This is a list of T cell receptor beta chains from one sample in a study of T cells in Graves' hyperthyroidism and ophthalmopathy. Each CDR3 protein is one row after TCRdb ran MiXCR on the multiplex PCR reads. The sample lists around 400,000 distinct CDR3 sequences, roughly 25% occurring once. The sample was blood. These receptor sequences come from a middle-aged man with Graves' hyperthyroidism. CDR3s include the opening cysteine and the closing phenylalanine or tryptophan. D genes are given only for firm matches. The size field is filled for only some rows; it gives once, few, many or a size class.

clone_size	v_call	d_call	j_call	cdr3_aa	cdr3_nt
many	TRBV6-1	NA	TRBJ2-3	CASSSSNRRADTQYF	TGTGCCAGCAGTTCCTCAAACCGTAGGGCAGATACGCAGTATTTT
many	TRBV7-9	NA	TRBJ2-7	CASSLGDGVYEQYF	TGTGCCAGCAGCTTAGGGGATGGAGTCTACGAGCAGTACTTC
many	TRBV6-1	NA	TRBJ2-5	CASSVRGSRIQETQYF	TGTGCCAGCAGTGTAAGGGGGAGTCGAATCCAAGAGACCCAGTACTTC
few	TRBV19	TRBD2	TRBJ2-1	CASSRPGTSGREQFF	TGTGCCAGTAGTCGTCCCGGGACTAGCGGGAGGGAGCAGTTCTTC
NA	TRBV19	NA	TRBJ2-2	CASSYRSGELFF	TGTGCCAGTAGTTACCGAAGCGGGGAGCTGTTTTTT
few	TRBV9	NA	TRBJ2-7	CASSVQEGYEQYF	TGTGCCAGCAGCGTACAGGAGGGATACGAGCAGTACTTC
many	TRBV28	NA	TRBJ2-7	CASSFHLVGLSYEQYF	TGTGCCAGCAGTTTCCACCTCGTCGGGTTATCCTACGAGCAGTACTTC
NA	TRBV7-9	TRBD1	TRBJ2-2	CASSLVGQGLDTGELFF	TGTGCCAGCAGCTTAGTCGGACAGGGTTTGGACACCGGGGAGCTGTTTTTT
few	TRBV10-2	NA	TRBJ2-6	CASSVVPRTSGANVLTF	TGCGCCAGCAGTGTCGTACCCCGAACCTCTGGGGCCAACGTCCTGACTTTC
NA	TRBV6-1	NA	TRBJ1-1	CASGKVLNTEAFF	TGTGCCAGCGGGAAGGTACTGAACACTGAAGCTTTCTTT
NA	TRBV5-1	NA	TRBJ2-5	CASSLGSPLGRETQYF	TGCGCCAGCAGCTTGGGGTCCCCCCTAGGGAGAGAGACCCAGTACTTC
few	TRBV10-3	TRBD2	TRBJ2-1	CAISTLTSGEQFF	TGTGCCATCAGTACCCTCACTAGCGGTGAGCAGTTCTTC
few	TRBV6-1	TRBD1	TRBJ2-7	CASRDPTGAYEQYF	TGTGCCAGCAGAGATCCGACAGGGGCCTACGAGCAGTACTTC
many	TRBV2	TRBD1	TRBJ1-1	CASSGVGQGANTEAFF	TGTGCCAGCAGCGGGGTGGGACAGGGGGCGAACACTGAAGCTTTCTTT
many	TRBV27	NA	TRBJ2-1	CASSLLGGDEQFF	TGTGCCAGCAGTTTACTAGGTGGGGATGAGCAGTTCTTC
NA	TRBV30	NA	TRBJ2-5	CAWDPGFRQVTQYF	TGTGCCTGGGACCCGGGATTTAGACAAGTGACCCAGTACTTC
few	TRBV15	NA	TRBJ2-5	CATSRDLAPETQYF	TGTGCCACCAGCAGAGACCTAGCTCCAGAGACCCAGTACTTC
NA	TRBV5-6	NA	TRBJ1-1	CASSPSVLLKGTEAFF	TGTGCCAGCAGCCCGTCGGTCTTGCTTAAGGGGACTGAAGCTTTCTTT
NA	TRBV6-5	NA	TRBJ2-1	CASSYGAGRGNEQFF	TGTGCCAGCAGTTACGGGGCAGGGAGAGGAAATGAGCAGTTCTTC
NA	TRBV27	NA	TRBJ1-5	CASSLSSLRAQHF	TGTGCCAGCAGTTTATCCAGTCTGCGAGCCCAGCATTTT
few	TRBV7-3	NA	TRBJ2-3	CASSLTRLDTQYF	TGTGCCAGCAGCTTAACCCGGCTAGATACGCAGTATTTT
few	TRBV11-1	TRBD1	TRBJ2-3	CASSRQGERTDTQYF	TGTGCCAGCAGCCGACAGGGGGAAAGGACAGATACGCAGTATTTT